This T cell receptor (beta chain) was identified in a study of cytomegalovirus exposure and HLA in healthy donors. Deletions cut 2 bases from V and 4 bases from J, with 19 bases between. Germline CDR1 is KGHSH and CDR2 is LQKENI. The CDR3 spans 17 residues. The method was immunoSEQ multiplex PCR; TCRdb's version includes in-frame clones alone and lacks a portion of them. The repertoire holds about 240,000 clones, with 86% as singletons. About this clone: Its antigen is unidentified.

Findings and caveats of the study: The study listed roughly 150 cytomegalovirus-associated TCR beta chains. In vitro checks showed that a few CMV-associated chains really do target CMV antigens. Across donors, most TCRs were seen rarely, yet some public ones were widespread. The classifier reportedly diagnosed cytomegalovirus status with high sensitivity and specificity.

J is TRBJ2-3 and V is TRBV18; D may be TRBD2 (6 bases). The receptor was isolated from a woman aged 25 to 39 in good health and CMV-seropositive. Sequencing was carried out using PBMCs. CDR3 loop: CASSPSPGGTTADTQYF. The CDR3 DNA reads TGTGCCAGCTCACCAAGTCCCGGCGGGACCACGGCAGATACGCAGTATTTT.